A single sample gave rise to the 18 T cell receptor beta chains below, sequenced in a study of shared clonotypes between healthy human individuals. The table came from immunoSEQ multiplex PCR; TCRdb's copy has only in-frame clones and leaves some out. Here the sample spans about 1.1 million clones, approximately 78% being singletons. The sequencing sample was made of memory CD4+ T cells from PBMCs. Stated subset: CD45RA-negative fraction. The receptors were gathered from a man between 18 and 29 years old in good health. Some clones in this sample may be carry-over from other donors' samples.

V and J are TRBV19 and TRBJ2-3; 8 nucleotides line up with TRBD1. This CDR3 comprises 15 residues. CDR1 and CDR2 from the germline V gene are LNHDA and SQIVND (reference sequence). V shed 4 bases and J 4 bases; nucleotides not matched to a gene: 7. The CDR3 DNA follows: TGTGCCAGTAGTACCTCCCGGACAGGGTCAGATACGCAGTATTTT. Amino acid sequence: CASSTSRTGSDTQYF.

This clone was counted a single time. The V and J genes are TRBV19 and TRBJ1-3, with 7 bases lining up with TRBD1. The CDR3 has 14 amino acids. V trimming: 5 bases; J trimming: 2 bases; junction bases outside the gene matches: 3. From germline, CDR1 is LNHDA and CDR2 SQIVND (reference sequence). CDR3 protein: CASSPTGTGNTIYF. The CDR3 DNA reads as TGTGCCAGTAGTCCGACAGGGACTGGAAACACCATATATTTT. The full variable domain, rest sourced from reference TRBV19 and TRBJ1-3, is DGGITQSPKYLFRKEGQNVTLSCEQNLNHDAMYWYRQDPGQGLRLIYYSQIVNDFQKGDIAEGYSVSREKKESFPLTVTSAQKNPTAFYLCASSPTGTGNTIYFGEGSWLTVV.

This chain connects TRBV11-2 to TRBJ2-7, with 9 bases fitting TRBD2. Germline V CDR1 and CDR2: SGHAT, FQNNGV. The junction had 11 bases not matched to a gene; V was cut back by 3 bases and J by 5 bases. This CDR3 has 16 amino acids. For the CDR3, the DNA is TGTGCCAGCAGCTTGGGATTTAGCGGGAGAATCCACGAGCAGTACTTC. It specifies CASSLGFSGRIHEQYF.

The chain combines TRBV15 with TRBJ2-6; D is perhaps TRBD1 (6 bases). Germline V gives CDR1 LNHNV, CDR2 YYDKDF (reference sequence). CDR3 length equals 18 residues. V was shortened by 1 base and J by 0 bases, with 13 bases between the two germline ends. CDR3 bases: TGTGCCACCAGCAGAGGGGGGCAGGTAGGCTCTGGGGCCAACGTCCTGACTTTC. Protein sequence: CATSRGGQVGSGANVLTF.

This chain links TRBV28 with TRBJ2-2; D not resolved. CDR1 and CDR2 from the germline V gene are MDHEN and SYDVKM. CDR3 length: 12 residues. Trimming removed 10 bases from V and 1 base from J, with 7 bases in between. The CDR3 sequence is CATGRNTGELFF. The CDR3 coding sequence is TGTGCCACGGGCAGGAACACCGGGGAGCTGTTTTTT. The full variable domain, its missing parts supplied by reference TRBV28 and TRBJ2-2, is DVKVTQSSRYLVKRTGEKVFLECVQDMDHENMFWYRQDPGLGLRLIYFSYDVKMKEKGDIPEGYSVSREKKERFSLILESASTNQTSMYLCATGRNTGELFFGEGSRLTVL.

This clone was seen a handful of times. The chain joins TRBV27 to TRBJ2-2, with 7 bases lining up with TRBD1. Germline V gene lookup returns CDR1 MNHEY and CDR2 SMNVEV (reference sequence). The CDR3 is 16 residues long. J gave up 4 bases and V 6 bases, and 11 bases lay outside the gene matches. CDR3 sequence (DNA): TGTGCCAGCAGAACCCGGGACAACAGGGGCACCGGGGAGCTGTTTTTT. This gives the protein CASRTRDNRGTGELFF.

The chain joins TRBV7-3 to TRBJ2-6, with 7 bases matching TRBD2. Germline CDR1 and CDR2: SGHTA and FQGTGA. This CDR3 is 16 amino acids long. The ends lost 2 bases at V and 2 bases at J; junction bases unmatched: 3. CDR3 in amino acids: CASSLGREAGANVLTF. The CDR3, as DNA: TGTGCCAGCAGCTTAGGGAGGGAAGCTGGGGCCAACGTCCTGACTTTC.

V gene TRBV11-2 combines with J gene TRBJ2-4; 7 positions agree with TRBD2. The trim removed 5 bases at V and 5 bases at J, leaving 9 bases unmatched. The germline V gene encodes CDR1 SGHAT and CDR2 FQNNGV. The CDR3 length is 15 residues. Written as DNA, the CDR3 is TGTGCCAGCAGCGCAAGACTAGCCGCACAAAACATTCAGTACTTC. It yields the protein CASSARLAAQNIQYF.

The CDR3 loop is CASSRETHYEQYF. The CDR3 DNA sequence: TGTGCCAGCTCGCGGGAAACCCACTACGAGCAGTACTTC. V and J are TRBV18 and TRBJ2-7; a possible D gene is TRBD2 (6 bases). V was cut by 6 bases and J by 3 bases, with 12 bases left in between. The CDR3 is 13 residues long. Germline V CDR1 and CDR2: KGHSH, LQKENI.

Concerning this clone itself: Other DNA sequences in the sample encode the same CDR3. The J gene is TRBJ2-6, the V gene TRBV9, with D possibly matching TRBD2 (5 bases). Germline loops: CDR1 SGDLS, CDR2 YYNGEE. This CDR3 is 15 amino acids long. Trimming removed 5 bases at V and 1 base at J, with 10 bases between. The CDR3 DNA is TGTGCCAGCAGTGTGACGGGATCTGGGGCCAACGTCCTGACTTTC. As protein: CASSVTGSGANVLTF.

A remark on this clone: Other DNA sequences of this sample code for an identical CDR3. The chain links TRBV6-5 to TRBJ1-3; no definite D call. V shed 2 bases and J shed 0 bases, with 2 bases lying between them. The CDR3 extends over 13 amino acids. Germline lookup yields CDR1 MNHEY and CDR2 SVGAGI. CDR3 nucleotides: TGTGCCAGCAGTTACCTCTCTGGAAACACCATATATTTT. The encoded protein is CASSYLSGNTIYF.

The chain is built from TRBV2 and TRBJ2-4, with 7 positions matching TRBD2. The CDR3 runs 14 residues. With V trimmed by 8 bases and J by 0 bases, 4 bases remained unmatched. Germline V gene lookup returns CDR1 SNHLY and CDR2 FYNNEI. CDR3 DNA sequence: TGTGCCAGCGGGGAGGGTGGAGCCAAAAACATTCAGTACTTC. Amino acid sequence: CASGEGGAKNIQYF.

This chain connects TRBV13 to TRBJ2-1; D unclear. Between the trimmed V and J ends, which lost 3 bases and 3 bases, there was a span of 9 bases. The CDR3 length is 14 residues. Looked up from germline, CDR1 is PRHDT and CDR2 is FYEKMQ (reference sequence). The CDR3 nucleotides read TGTGCCAGCAGCTTTAGGTCTGGCTACAATGAGCAGTTCTTC. As protein: CASSFRSGYNEQFF.

The chain employs TRBV10-3 and TRBJ1-2; D is possibly TRBD1 (5 bases). The CDR3 length is 12 residues. Trimming cost V 2 bases and J 8 bases, with 9 bases left between them. CDR1 is ENHRY and CDR2 is SYGVKD in the germline V gene. CDR3 residues: CAISEGARGYTF. The CDR3 region has the DNA TGTGCCATCAGTGAGGGGGCTCGGGGCTACACCTTC.

In regard to this clone: At the DNA level, this CDR3 is encoded by other sequences in the same sample as well. This chain uses TRBV2 with TRBJ2-3; possible D gene TRBD1, 6 bases. Per germline, CDR1 SNHLY and CDR2 FYNNEI. This CDR3 has 13 amino acids. The V end was cut by 3 bases, the J end by 5 bases, with 9 bases between. The CDR3 reads CASSDRGGDTQYF. DNA of the CDR3: TGTGCCAGCAGTGACAGGGGTGGAGATACGCAGTATTTT.

The J gene is TRBJ1-4, the V gene TRBV7-2; D is ambiguous. The V gene lost 5 bases and the J gene lost 0 bases, with 13 bases spanning the gap. The CDR3 runs to 16 residues. The germline gives CDR1 SGHTA, CDR2 FQGNSA. The CDR3 DNA follows: TGTGCCAGCAGCGAAACTTGGGTTTCAACTAATGAAAAACTGTTTTTT. Translation gives CASSETWVSTNEKLFF.

On this clone itself: Other DNA sequences in this sample translate to the same CDR3. The rearrangement joins TRBV28 to TRBJ1-2, with 9 nucleotides matching TRBD1. Per germline, CDR1 MDHEN and CDR2 SYDVKM. CDR3 length: 13 residues. V shed 5 bases, J shed 8 bases, and the junction held 6 bases outside the gene matches. CDR3 sequence: CASSLGQGGGYTF. DNA for the CDR3: TGTGCCAGCAGTCTGGGACAGGGTGGCGGCTACACCTTC.

The chain joins TRBV28 to TRBJ2-2; D uncertain. The CDR3 contains 13 residues. Deletions cut 8 bases from V and 1 base from J, with 8 bases between. Per germline, CDR1 MDHEN and CDR2 SYDVKM. CDR3 sequence: CASLRRNTGELFF. The CDR3 DNA reads TGTGCCAGCCTCCGCCGGAACACCGGGGAGCTGTTTTTT.